These T cell receptor beta chains were read from a single sample in a study of control samples from healthy donors and cancer patients. TCRdb's copy holds only in-frame clones and misses some; the assay was immunoSEQ multiplex PCR. The sample holds 21,000 or so clones, approximately 85% seen once. The sequenced material came from PBMCs. These TCRs come from a man between 60 and 70 years old with head and neck cancer. The CDR3 runs from the conserved cysteine through the conserved F or W. A D gene is named only where the DNA matches it firmly. Rows may omit the clone size; those that give it use once, few, many or a size class.

V gene	J gene	D gene	clone size	CDR3 protein	CDR3 DNA
TRBV11-2	TRBJ2-3	TRBD2	.	CASSPGTSGRTTDTQYF	TGTGCCAGCAGCCCAGGGACTAGCGGGAGAACTACAGATACGCAGTATTTT
TRBV6-5	TRBJ1-1	.	once	CASRQMNTEAFF	TGTGCCAGCAGACAGATGAACACTGAAGCTTTCTTT
TRBV2	TRBJ1-3	.	.	CASSSAANTIYF	TGTGCCAGCAGTTCCGCTGCGAACACCATATATTTT
TRBV6-2/TRBV6-3	TRBJ1-1	.	once	CASSGEKDRPGPEAFF	TGTGCCAGCAGCGGTGAGAAAGACAGGCCTGGGCCTGAAGCTTTCTTT
TRBV11-2	TRBJ2-3	TRBD2	.	CASSNGPGRADTQYF	TGTGCCAGCAGCAATGGTCCAGGGAGGGCAGATACGCAGTATTTT
TRBV10-3	TRBJ1-5	TRBD1	.	CAISERGDRPNQPQHF	TGTGCCATCAGTGAGAGGGGGGACAGGCCCAATCAGCCCCAGCATTTT
TRBV19	TRBJ1-3	TRBD1	.	CASRPRGQSGNTIYF	TGTGCCAGTAGGCCCAGGGGGCAAAGTGGAAACACCATATATTTT
TRBV21-1	TRBJ2-3	.	.	CASSKAQGTDTQYF	TGTGCCAGCAGCAAAGCACAGGGCACAGATACGCAGTATTTT
TRBV7-9	TRBJ2-1	.	.	CASSLEAILSSYNEQFF	TGTGCCAGCAGCTTAGAGGCGATTCTCAGCTCCTACAATGAGCAGTTCTTC
TRBV7-3	TRBJ2-3	.	.	CASSPTATQYF	TGTGCCAGCAGCCCCACCGCGACGCAGTATTTT
TRBV27	TRBJ2-2	.	.	CASSSTEFLSNTGELFF	TGTGCCAGCAGCTCAACAGAGTTTCTATCGAACACCGGGGAGCTGTTTTTT
TRBV5-4	TRBJ2-1	.	.	CASSLEQTYNEQFF	TGTGCCAGCAGCTTAGAGCAGACCTACAATGAGCAGTTCTTC
TRBV27	TRBJ2-1	TRBD1	.	CASSRSTGGDEQFF	TGTGCCAGCAGCCGCAGCACAGGGGGCGATGAGCAGTTCTTC
TRBV11-2	TRBJ1-2	.	.	CASSLGDGYTF	TGTGCCAGCAGCCTCGGAGATGGCTACACCTTC
TRBV27	TRBJ2-1	TRBD2	.	CASSLIGGGYNEQFF	TGTGCCAGCAGTTTAATAGGCGGGGGTTACAATGAGCAGTTCTTC
TRBV7-2	TRBJ2-3	.	.	CASSLALRGLLSTDTQYF	TGTGCCAGCAGCTTAGCTCTCCGCGGCCTCCTTAGCACAGATACGCAGTATTTT
TRBV12-3/TRBV12-4	TRBJ1-2	.	.	CASSWVGLYTF	TGTGCCAGCAGTTGGGTCGGACTTTACACCTTC
TRBV19	TRBJ2-1	TRBD2	.	CASSIVGGWNEQFF	TGTGCCAGTAGTATAGTGGGAGGGTGGAATGAGCAGTTCTTC
TRBV28	TRBJ2-2	.	few	CASSSMGAGELFF	TGTGCCAGCAGTTCCATGGGGGCCGGGGAGCTGTTTTTT
TRBV20-1	TRBJ2-1	TRBD2	.	CSAVSGSPQFF	TGCAGTGCTGTAAGCGGGAGCCCTCAGTTCTTC
TRBV11-2	TRBJ2-7	.	medium-sized	CASSHRTGEQYF	TGTGCCAGCAGTCATAGGACGGGGGAGCAGTACTTC
TRBV6-5	TRBJ2-2	TRBD1	medium-sized	CASSPGGANGELFF	TGTGCCAGCAGTCCAGGGGGCGCGAACGGGGAGCTGTTTTTT
TRBV5-1	TRBJ2-2	.	once	CASSLGQGNTGELFF	TGCGCCAGCAGCTTGGGCCAGGGAAACACCGGGGAGCTGTTTTTT
TRBV18	TRBJ1-1	.	few	CASSRGLQNTEAFF	TGTGCCAGCTCACGGGGACTTCAAAACACTGAAGCTTTCTTT
TRBV19	TRBJ2-2	.	.	CASENRLLRGTGELFF	TGTGCCAGTGAGAACAGACTTCTCAGGGGCACCGGGGAGCTGTTTTTT
TRBV7-2	TRBJ1-1	.	.	CASKEGMNTEAFF	TGTGCCAGCAAGGAGGGCATGAACACTGAAGCTTTCTTT
TRBV18	TRBJ1-1	TRBD1	.	CASSLGTVEAFF	TGTGCCAGCTCACTAGGGACAGTTGAAGCTTTCTTT
TRBV21-1	TRBJ2-3	.	.	CASSSKGRGDTQYF	TGTGCCAGCAGCTCCAAAGGGCGTGGAGATACGCAGTATTTT
TRBV19	TRBJ1-5	.	few	CASGGAGQPQHF	TGTGCCAGCGGAGGGGCCGGTCAGCCCCAGCATTTT
TRBV7-9	TRBJ2-1	.	.	CASSPSTPGYNEQFF	TGTGCCAGCAGCCCATCGACCCCGGGCTACAATGAGCAGTTCTTC
TRBV29-1	TRBJ1-1	.	.	CSTWRQMNTEAFF	TGCAGCACGTGGCGACAGATGAACACTGAAGCTTTCTTT
TRBV20-1	TRBJ1-2	.	once	CSAPQAYGYTF	TGCAGTGCCCCCCAGGCCTATGGCTACACCTTC
TRBV7-3	TRBJ2-1	.	.	CASSFGGVRNEQFF	TGTGCCAGCAGCTTTGGGGGAGTGAGAAATGAGCAGTTCTTC
TRBV6-5	TRBJ2-3	TRBD2	.	CASSYWGGRADTQYF	TGTGCCAGCAGTTACTGGGGCGGGAGGGCAGATACGCAGTATTTT
TRBV11-3	TRBJ2-2	TRBD2	.	CASRSGLDGAGELFF	TGTGCCAGCAGATCCGGACTAGATGGTGCCGGGGAGCTGTTTTTT
TRBV7-8	TRBJ1-5	.	once	CASSLNAGLERQPQHF	TGTGCCAGCAGCTTAAACGCAGGGCTGGAGAGACAGCCCCAGCATTTT
TRBV5-6	TRBJ2-7	TRBD1	.	CASSPEGTVSYEQYF	TGTGCCAGCAGCCCAGAGGGGACAGTCTCCTACGAGCAGTACTTC
TRBV19	TRBJ2-7	.	.	CASSIGLRYEQYF	TGTGCCAGTAGTATAGGGCTGCGCTACGAGCAGTACTTC
TRBV10-3	TRBJ1-2	.	.	CAISDKTEPYGYTF	TGTGCCATCAGTGACAAGACAGAGCCCTATGGCTACACCTTC
TRBV10-3	TRBJ1-1	.	.	CAISDGGGTEAFF	TGTGCCATCAGTGACGGGGGAGGCACTGAAGCTTTCTTT
TRBV27	TRBJ2-2	.	.	CASSIRGTGELFF	TGTGCCAGCAGTATTCGGGGGACCGGGGAGCTGTTTTTT
TRBV9	TRBJ2-2	.	.	CASSPRGATGAPELFF	TGTGCCAGCAGCCCCCGCGGCGCCACTGGAGCCCCGGAGCTGTTTTTT
TRBV29-1	TRBJ1-3	.	.	CSVDGGVDGNTIYF	TGCAGCGTTGACGGAGGGGTAGATGGAAACACCATATATTTT
TRBV5-5	TRBJ2-7	.	.	CASSPQDTGFSSYEQYF	TGTGCCAGCAGCCCTCAAGACACAGGTTTCAGCTCCTACGAGCAGTACTTC
TRBV19	TRBJ2-2	TRBD2	.	CASSTPSGGAGELFF	TGTGCCAGTTCTACCCCTAGCGGGGGGGCCGGGGAGCTGTTTTTT
TRBV6-5	TRBJ1-2	.	.	CASSPDNMGDGYTF	TGTGCCAGCAGTCCCGATAACATGGGTGATGGCTACACCTTC
TRBV12-3/TRBV12-4	TRBJ1-6	.	.	CASSFGGDSPLHF	TGTGCCAGCAGTTTCGGGGGGGATTCACCCCTCCACTTT
TRBV9	TRBJ2-3	TRBD2	.	CASSGSGRVTDTQYF	TGTGCCAGCAGCGGTAGCGGGAGGGTGACAGATACGCAGTATTTT
TRBV30	TRBJ1-1	.	.	CAWKPNRANTEAFF	TGTGCCTGGAAACCAAACAGGGCGAACACTGAAGCTTTCTTT
TRBV19	TRBJ2-5	.	.	CASSIDRGETQYF	TGTGCCAGTAGTATAGATCGGGGGGAGACCCAGTACTTC
TRBV2	TRBJ2-1	TRBD2	.	CASITGTSNEQFF	TGTGCCAGCATAACCGGGACTAGTAATGAGCAGTTCTTC